This T cell receptor (beta chain) was captured by sequencing in a study of response to subunit inactivated influenza vaccine. General study findings and limits: Authors suggested that a seasonal influenza vaccination recruits few new T cells each time.

This clonotype was counted only a few times. Its cognate antigen is unknown. TCRdb analysed the RT-PCR reads with MiXCR anew, one entry per CDR3 protein. The sample holds over 400,000 distinct CDR3 sequences, approximately 11% seen once. Sequencing was performed on PBMCs from blood, taken roughly 6 weeks after vaccination. The source is a man in his forties or fifties who received an inactivated influenza vaccine.

The CDR3 here is CASSYAIVASSYEQYF. The DNA for the CDR3 is TGTGCCAGCAGTTACGCCATCGTAGCGAGCTCCTACGAGCAGTACTTC. The chain couples TRBV6-5 to TRBJ2-7; perhaps TRBD2 as D (5 bases). The V end lost 2 bases, the J end lost 0 bases, and 14 bases lay between the germline ends. The germline gives CDR1 MNHEY, CDR2 SVGAGI. This CDR3 contains 16 residues.